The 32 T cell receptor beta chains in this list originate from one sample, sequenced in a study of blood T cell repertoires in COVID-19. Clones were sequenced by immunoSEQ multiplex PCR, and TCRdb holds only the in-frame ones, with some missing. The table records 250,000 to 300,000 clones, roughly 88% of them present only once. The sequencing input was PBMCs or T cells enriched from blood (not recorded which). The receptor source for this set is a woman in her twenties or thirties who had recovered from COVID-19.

The CDR3 loop reads CASSQVRPGLIGNTIYF. The CDR3 bases are TGCGCCAGCAGCCAAGTTCGACCAGGGTTAATTGGAAACACCATATATTTT. The chain employs TRBV4-1 and TRBJ1-3; possibly TRBD1 for D (5 bases). Germline V gene lookup returns CDR1 MGHRA and CDR2 YSYEKL. CDR3 length: 17 residues. V was trimmed by 1 base and J by 3 bases, leaving 16 bases between them.

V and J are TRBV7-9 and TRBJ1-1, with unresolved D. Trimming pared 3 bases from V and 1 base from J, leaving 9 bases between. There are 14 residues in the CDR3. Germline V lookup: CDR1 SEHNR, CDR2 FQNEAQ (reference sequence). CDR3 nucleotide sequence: TGTGCCAGCAGCTTGGCGACATCGAACACTGAAGCTTTCTTT. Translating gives CASSLATSNTEAFF.

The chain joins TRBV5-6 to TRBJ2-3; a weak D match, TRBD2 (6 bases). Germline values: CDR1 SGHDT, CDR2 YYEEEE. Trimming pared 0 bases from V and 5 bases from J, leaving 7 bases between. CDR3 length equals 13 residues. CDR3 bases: TGTGCCAGCAGCTTGGGGGAGGAAGATACGCAGTATTTT. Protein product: CASSLGEEDTQYF. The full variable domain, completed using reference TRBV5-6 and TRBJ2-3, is DAGVTQSPTHLIKTRGQQVTLRCSPKSGHDTVSWYQQALGQGPQFIFQYYEEEERQRGNFPDRFSGHQFPNYSSELNVNALLLGDSALYLCASSLGEEDTQYFGPGTRLTVL.

As DNA, the CDR3 is TGCAGCGTTAAAGGGAGCTTGAACACTGAAGCTTTCTTT. It translates to CSVKGSLNTEAFF. The V call is TRBV29-1, the J call TRBJ1-1; D remains unclear. Germline V gene lookup returns CDR1 SQVTM and CDR2 ANQGSEA. V was clipped by 5 bases and J by 0 bases, with 10 bases between them. CDR3 length: 13 residues.

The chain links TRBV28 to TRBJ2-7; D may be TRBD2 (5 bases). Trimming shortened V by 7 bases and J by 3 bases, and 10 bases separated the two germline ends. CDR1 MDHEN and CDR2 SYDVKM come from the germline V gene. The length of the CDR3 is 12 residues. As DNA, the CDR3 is TGTGCCAGCAAACGTGGAGGCTACGAGCAGTACTTC. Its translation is CASKRGGYEQYF.

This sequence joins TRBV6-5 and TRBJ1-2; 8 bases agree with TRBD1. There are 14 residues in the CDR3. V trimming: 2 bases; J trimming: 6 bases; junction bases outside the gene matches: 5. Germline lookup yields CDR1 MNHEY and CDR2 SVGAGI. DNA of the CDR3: TGTGCCAGCAGTTACCCGGACAGGGCACATGGCTACACCTTC. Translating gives CASSYPDRAHGYTF.

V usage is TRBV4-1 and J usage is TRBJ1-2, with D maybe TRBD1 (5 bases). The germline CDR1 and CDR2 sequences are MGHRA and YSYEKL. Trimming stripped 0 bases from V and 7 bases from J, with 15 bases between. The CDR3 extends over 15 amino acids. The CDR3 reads CASSQESPDISGYTF. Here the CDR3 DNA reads TGCGCCAGCAGCCAAGAAAGTCCGGACATATCTGGCTACACCTTC.

CDR3: CASSRRERDEQFF. In DNA form, the CDR3 reads TGTGCCAGCAGCCGACGGGAGCGGGATGAGCAGTTCTTC. The chain recombines TRBV6-4 with TRBJ2-1; possible D gene TRBD2, 6 bases. CDR1 is MRHNA, CDR2 SNTAGT, per germline. The CDR3 spans 13 residues. Trimming pared 6 bases from V and 8 bases from J, leaving 14 bases between.

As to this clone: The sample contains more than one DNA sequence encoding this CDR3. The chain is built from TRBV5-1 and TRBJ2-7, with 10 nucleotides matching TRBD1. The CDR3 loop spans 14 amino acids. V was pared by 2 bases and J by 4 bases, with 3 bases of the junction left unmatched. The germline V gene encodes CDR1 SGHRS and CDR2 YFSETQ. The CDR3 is CASSLRDRGYEQYF. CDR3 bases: TGCGCCAGCAGCTTACGGGACAGGGGTTACGAGCAGTACTTC.

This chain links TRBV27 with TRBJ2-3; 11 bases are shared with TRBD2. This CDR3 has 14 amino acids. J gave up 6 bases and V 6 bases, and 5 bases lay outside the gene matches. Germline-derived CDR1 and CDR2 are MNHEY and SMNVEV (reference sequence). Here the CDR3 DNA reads TGTGCCAGCAGCGTAGCGGGGGGGCCGGATACGCAGTATTTT. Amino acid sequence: CASSVAGGPDTQYF.

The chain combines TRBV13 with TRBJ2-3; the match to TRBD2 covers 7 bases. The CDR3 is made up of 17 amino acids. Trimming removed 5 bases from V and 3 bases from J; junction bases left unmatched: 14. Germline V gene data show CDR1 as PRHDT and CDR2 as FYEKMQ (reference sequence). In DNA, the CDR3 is TGTGCCAGCAGCCTCCTCGCTGGGGGAGGGCGTACAGATACGCAGTATTTT. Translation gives CASSLLAGGGRTDTQYF.

The CDR3 region is CASRQTPNSGNTIYF. CDR3 in DNA: TGTGCCAGCAGACAAACCCCAAACTCTGGAAACACCATATATTTT. This sequence joins TRBV28 and TRBJ1-3; no definite D call. The germline gives CDR1 MDHEN, CDR2 SYDVKM. Trimming pared 6 bases from V and 0 bases from J, leaving 12 bases between. This CDR3 contains 15 residues. Variable domain in full (rest from reference TRBV28 and TRBJ1-3): DVKVTQSSRYLVKRTGEKVFLECVQDMDHENMFWYRQDPGLGLRLIYFSYDVKMKEKGDIPEGYSVSREKKERFSLILESASTNQTSMYLCASRQTPNSGNTIYFGEGSWLTVV.

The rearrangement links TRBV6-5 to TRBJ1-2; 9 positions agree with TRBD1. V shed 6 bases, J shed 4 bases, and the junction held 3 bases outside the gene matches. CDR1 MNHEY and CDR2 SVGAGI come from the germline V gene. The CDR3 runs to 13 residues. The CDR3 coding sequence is TGTGCCAGCAGACTACAGGGGGCCTATGGCTACACCTTC. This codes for CASRLQGAYGYTF.

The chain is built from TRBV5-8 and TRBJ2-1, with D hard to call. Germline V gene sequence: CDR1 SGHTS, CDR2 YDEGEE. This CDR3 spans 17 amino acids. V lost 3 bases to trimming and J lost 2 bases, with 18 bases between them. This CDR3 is CASSSKGRGPTYNEQFF. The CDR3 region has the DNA TGTGCCAGCAGCTCAAAAGGTCGAGGCCCTACCTACAATGAGCAGTTCTTC. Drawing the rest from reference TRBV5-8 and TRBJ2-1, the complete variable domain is EAGVTQSPTHLIKTRGQQATLRCSPISGHTSVYWYQQALGLGLQFLLWYDEGEERNRGNFPPRFSGRQFPNYSSELNVNALELEDSALYLCASSSKGRGPTYNEQFFGPGTRLTVL.

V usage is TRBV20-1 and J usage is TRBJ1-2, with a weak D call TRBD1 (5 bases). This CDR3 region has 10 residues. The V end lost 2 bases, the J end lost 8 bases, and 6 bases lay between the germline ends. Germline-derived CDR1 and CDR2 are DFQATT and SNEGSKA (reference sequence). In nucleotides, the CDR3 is TGCAGTGCTAGACAGGGAGGCTACACCTTC. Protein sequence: CSARQGGYTF.

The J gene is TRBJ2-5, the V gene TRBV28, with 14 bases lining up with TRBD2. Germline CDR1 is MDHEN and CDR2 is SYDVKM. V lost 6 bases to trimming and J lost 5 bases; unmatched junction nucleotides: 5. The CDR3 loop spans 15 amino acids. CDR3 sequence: CASRRLAGGLETQYF. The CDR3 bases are TGTGCCAGCAGGCGACTAGCGGGGGGGCTGGAGACCCAGTACTTC.

The CDR3 region is CASSRLAGAQGNEQFF. CDR3 bases: TGTGCCAGCAGCCGACTAGCGGGTGCTCAAGGGAATGAGCAGTTCTTC. This chain links TRBV4-2 with TRBJ2-1, with 10 bases identical to TRBD2. The germline CDR1 and CDR2 sequences are LGHNA and YNFKEQ. Germline trimming cut 4 bases from V and 7 bases from J; bases unmatched to any gene: 10. The CDR3 sequence is 16 residues long.

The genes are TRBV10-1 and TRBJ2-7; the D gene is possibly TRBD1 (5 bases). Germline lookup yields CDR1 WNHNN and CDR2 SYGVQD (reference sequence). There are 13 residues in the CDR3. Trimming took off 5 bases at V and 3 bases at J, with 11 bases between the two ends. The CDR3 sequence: CASSLTAHYEQYF. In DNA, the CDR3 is TGCGCCAGCAGTTTGACAGCCCACTACGAGCAGTACTTC.

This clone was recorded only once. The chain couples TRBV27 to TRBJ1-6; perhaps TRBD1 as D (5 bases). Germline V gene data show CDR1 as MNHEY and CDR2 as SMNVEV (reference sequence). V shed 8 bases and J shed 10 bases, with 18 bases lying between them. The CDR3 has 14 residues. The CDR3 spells CASSPGGDRSPLHF. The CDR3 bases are TGTGCCAGCTCCCCCGGGGGTGATAGGTCACCCCTCCACTTT.

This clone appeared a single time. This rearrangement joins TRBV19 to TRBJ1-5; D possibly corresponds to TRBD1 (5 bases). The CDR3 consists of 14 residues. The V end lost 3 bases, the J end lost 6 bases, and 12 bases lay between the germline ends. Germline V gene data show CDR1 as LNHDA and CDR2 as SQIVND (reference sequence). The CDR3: CASSILRGGQPQHF. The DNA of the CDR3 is TGTGCCAGTAGTATCCTTAGGGGAGGTCAGCCCCAGCATTTT.

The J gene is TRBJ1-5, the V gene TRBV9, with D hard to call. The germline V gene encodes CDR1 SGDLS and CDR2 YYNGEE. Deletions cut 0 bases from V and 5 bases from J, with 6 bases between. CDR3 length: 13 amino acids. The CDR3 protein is CASSVEGDQPQHF. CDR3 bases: TGTGCCAGCAGCGTAGAAGGAGATCAGCCCCAGCATTTT.

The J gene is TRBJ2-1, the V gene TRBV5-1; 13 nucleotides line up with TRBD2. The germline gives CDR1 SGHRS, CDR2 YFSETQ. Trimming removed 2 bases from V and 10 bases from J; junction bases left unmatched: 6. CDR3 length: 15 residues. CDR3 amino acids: CASSFSGTSGVEQFF. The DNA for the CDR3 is TGCGCCAGCAGCTTCTCCGGGACTAGCGGGGTGGAGCAGTTCTTC.

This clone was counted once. The CDR3 DNA reads TGCGCCAGCAGCTTGTCCGGGGGATACACCATATATTTT. It translates to CASSLSGGYTIYF. The chain links TRBV5-1 to TRBJ1-3, with D possibly being TRBD1 (5 bases). This CDR3 has 13 amino acids. Trimming removed 1 base at V and 8 bases at J, with 10 bases between. Per the germline V gene, CDR1 is SGHRS and CDR2 is YFSETQ.

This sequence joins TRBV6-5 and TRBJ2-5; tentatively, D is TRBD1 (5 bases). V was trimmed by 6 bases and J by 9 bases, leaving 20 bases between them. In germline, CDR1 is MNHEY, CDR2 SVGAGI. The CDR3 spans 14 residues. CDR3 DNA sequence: TGTGCCAGCAGCCCGAGACTGGACATTGGCGCCCAGTACTTC. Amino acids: CASSPRLDIGAQYF.

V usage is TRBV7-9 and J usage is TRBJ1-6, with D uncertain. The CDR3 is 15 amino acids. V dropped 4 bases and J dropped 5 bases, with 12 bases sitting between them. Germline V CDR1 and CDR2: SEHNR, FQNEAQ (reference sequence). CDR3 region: CASSSIFFDNSPLHF. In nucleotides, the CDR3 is TGTGCCAGCAGCTCTATTTTTTTCGATAATTCACCCCTCCACTTT.

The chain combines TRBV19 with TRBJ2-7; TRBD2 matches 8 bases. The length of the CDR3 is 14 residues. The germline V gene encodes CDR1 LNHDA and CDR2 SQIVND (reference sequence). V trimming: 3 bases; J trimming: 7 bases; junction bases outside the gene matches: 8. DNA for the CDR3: TGTGCCAGTAGTATCGCTACGGGAGGGAATGAGCAGTACTTC. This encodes CASSIATGGNEQYF.

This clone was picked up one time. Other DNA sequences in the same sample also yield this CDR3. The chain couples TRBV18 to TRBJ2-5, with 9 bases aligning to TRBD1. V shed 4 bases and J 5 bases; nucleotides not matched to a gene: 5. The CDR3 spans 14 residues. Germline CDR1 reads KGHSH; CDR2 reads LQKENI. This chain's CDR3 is CASSLGQGQETQYF. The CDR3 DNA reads TGTGCCAGCTCACTTGGACAGGGGCAGGAGACCCAGTACTTC.

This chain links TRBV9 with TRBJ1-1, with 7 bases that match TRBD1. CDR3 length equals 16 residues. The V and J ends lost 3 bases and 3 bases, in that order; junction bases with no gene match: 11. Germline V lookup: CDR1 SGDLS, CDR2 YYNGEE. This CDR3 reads CASSATATGLDTEAFF. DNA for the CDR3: TGTGCCAGCAGCGCCACTGCGACAGGGTTGGACACTGAAGCTTTCTTT.

The CDR3 sequence: CASSYGAQGTEAFF. The CDR3 DNA reads TGTGCCAGCAGTTACGGGGCCCAGGGCACTGAAGCTTTCTTT. The chain carries TRBV6-5 and TRBJ1-1; weak D call: TRBD1 (5 bases). The V end lost 2 bases, the J end lost 4 bases, and 11 bases lay between the germline ends. Germline values: CDR1 MNHEY, CDR2 SVGAGI. The CDR3 consists of 14 residues.

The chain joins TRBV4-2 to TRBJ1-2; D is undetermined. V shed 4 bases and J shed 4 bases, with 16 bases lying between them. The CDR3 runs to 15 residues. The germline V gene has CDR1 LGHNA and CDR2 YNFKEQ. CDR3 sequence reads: CASSREDGMGYGYTF. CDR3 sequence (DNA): TGTGCCAGCAGCCGCGAAGACGGGATGGGCTATGGCTACACCTTC.

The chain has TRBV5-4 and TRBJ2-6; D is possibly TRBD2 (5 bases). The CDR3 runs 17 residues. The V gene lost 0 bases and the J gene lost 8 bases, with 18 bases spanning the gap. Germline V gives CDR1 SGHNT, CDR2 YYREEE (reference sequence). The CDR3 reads CASSLGGPPISTNVLTF. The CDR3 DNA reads TGTGCCAGCAGCTTGGGAGGGCCCCCCATCTCGACCAACGTCCTGACTTTC.

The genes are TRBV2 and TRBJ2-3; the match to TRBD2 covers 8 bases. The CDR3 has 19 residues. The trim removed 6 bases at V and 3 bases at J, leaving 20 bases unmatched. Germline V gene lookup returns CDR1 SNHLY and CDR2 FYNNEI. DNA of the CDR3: TGTGCCAGCAGCGTCCCCAAAGGTGCGCGGGGGGTAGTAACAGATACGCAGTATTTT. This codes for CASSVPKGARGVVTDTQYF. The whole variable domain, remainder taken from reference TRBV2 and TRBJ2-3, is EPEVTQTPSHQVTQMGQEVILRCVPISNHLYFYWYRQILGQKVEFLVSFYNNEISEKSEIFDDQFSVERPDGSNFTLKIRSTKLEDSAMYFCASSVPKGARGVVTDTQYFGPGTRLTVL.